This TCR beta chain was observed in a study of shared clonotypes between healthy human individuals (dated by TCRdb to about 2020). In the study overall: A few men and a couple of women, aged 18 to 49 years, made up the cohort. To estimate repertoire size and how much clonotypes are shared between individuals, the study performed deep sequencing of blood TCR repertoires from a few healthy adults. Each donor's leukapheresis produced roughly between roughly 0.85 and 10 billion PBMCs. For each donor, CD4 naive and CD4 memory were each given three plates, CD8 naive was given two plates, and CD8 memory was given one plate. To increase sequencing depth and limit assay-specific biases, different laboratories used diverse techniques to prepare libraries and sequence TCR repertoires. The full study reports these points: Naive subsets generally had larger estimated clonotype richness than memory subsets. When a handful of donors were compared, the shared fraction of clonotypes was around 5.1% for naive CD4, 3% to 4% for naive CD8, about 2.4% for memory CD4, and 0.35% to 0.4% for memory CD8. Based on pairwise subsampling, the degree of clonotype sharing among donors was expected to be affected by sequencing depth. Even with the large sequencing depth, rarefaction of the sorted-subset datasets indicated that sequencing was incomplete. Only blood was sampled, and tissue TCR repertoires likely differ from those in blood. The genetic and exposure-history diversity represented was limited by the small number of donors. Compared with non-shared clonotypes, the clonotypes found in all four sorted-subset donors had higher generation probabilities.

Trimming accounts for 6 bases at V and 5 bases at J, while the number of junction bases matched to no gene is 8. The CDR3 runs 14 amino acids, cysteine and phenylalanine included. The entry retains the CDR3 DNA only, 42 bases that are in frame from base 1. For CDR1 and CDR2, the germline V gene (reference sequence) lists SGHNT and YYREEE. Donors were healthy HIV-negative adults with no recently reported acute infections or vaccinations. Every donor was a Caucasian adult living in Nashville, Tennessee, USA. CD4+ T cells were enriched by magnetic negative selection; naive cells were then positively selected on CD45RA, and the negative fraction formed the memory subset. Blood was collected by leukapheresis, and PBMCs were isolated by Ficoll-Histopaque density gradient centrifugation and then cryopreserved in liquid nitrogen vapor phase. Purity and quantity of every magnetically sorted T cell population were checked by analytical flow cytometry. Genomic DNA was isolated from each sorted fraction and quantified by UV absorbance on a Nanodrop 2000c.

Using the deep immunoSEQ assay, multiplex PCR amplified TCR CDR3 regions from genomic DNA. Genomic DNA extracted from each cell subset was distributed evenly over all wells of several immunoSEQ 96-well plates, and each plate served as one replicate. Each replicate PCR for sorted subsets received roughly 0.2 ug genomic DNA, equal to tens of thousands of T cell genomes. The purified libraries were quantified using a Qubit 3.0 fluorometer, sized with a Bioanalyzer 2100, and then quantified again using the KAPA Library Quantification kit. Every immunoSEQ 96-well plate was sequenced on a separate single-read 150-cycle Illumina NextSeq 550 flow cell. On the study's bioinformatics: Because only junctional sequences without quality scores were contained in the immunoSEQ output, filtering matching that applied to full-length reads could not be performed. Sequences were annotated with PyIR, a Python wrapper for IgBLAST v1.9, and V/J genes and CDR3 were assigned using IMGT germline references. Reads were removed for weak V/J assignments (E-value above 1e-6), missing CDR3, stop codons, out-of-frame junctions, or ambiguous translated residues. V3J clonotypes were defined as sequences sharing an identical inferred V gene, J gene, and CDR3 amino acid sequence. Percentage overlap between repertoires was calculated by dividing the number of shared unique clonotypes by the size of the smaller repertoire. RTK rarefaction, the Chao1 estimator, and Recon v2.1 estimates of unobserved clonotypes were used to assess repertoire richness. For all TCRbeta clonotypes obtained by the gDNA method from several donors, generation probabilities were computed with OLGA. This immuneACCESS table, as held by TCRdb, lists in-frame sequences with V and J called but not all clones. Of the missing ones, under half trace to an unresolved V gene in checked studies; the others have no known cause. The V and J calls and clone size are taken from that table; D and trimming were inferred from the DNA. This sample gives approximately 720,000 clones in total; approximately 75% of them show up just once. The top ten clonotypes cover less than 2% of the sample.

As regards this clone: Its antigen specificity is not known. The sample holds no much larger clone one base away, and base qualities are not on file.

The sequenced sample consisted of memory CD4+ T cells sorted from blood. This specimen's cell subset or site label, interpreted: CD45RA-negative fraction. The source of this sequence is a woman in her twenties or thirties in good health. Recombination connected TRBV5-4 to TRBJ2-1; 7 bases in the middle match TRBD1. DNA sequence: TGTGCCAGCACCAGGGACAGCTTTAACAATGAGCAGTTCTTC. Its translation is CASTRDSFNNEQFF.